These 3 T cell receptor beta chains were all obtained from the same sample, sequenced in a study of T cell repertoires in cytomegalovirus infection. MiXCR, applied by TCRdb to the reads, yields one record per CDR3 protein. The repertoire consists of approximately 170,000 distinct CDR3 sequences, with under 15% occurring once and the leading ten covering 27%. The specimen was PBMCs. The receptor source for this set is a human donor in good health (CMV status not recorded). Some clones in this sample may be carry-over from other donors' samples.

This clonotype was detected only a few times. The gene calls are TRBV24-1 and TRBJ2-3, with 14 bases lining up with TRBD2. Per germline, CDR1 KGHDR and CDR2 SFDVKD. Trimming at V came to 4 bases and at J to 2 bases, leaving 4 bases not matched to a gene. There are 17 residues in the CDR3. The CDR3 sequence is CATSEGLAGVHTDTQYF. In nucleotides, the CDR3 is TGTGCCACCAGTGAGGGACTAGCGGGAGTCCACACAGATACGCAGTATTTT.

Ten or more counts support this clonotype. The chain joins TRBV7-2 to TRBJ2-7; D gene ambiguous. The germline V and J ends were trimmed by 2 bases and 5 bases, with 13 bases remaining between them. The CDR3 consists of 14 residues. CDR1 is SGHTA, CDR2 FQGNSA, per germline. As DNA, the CDR3 is TGTGCCAGCAGCTTAAGGATTCTCGCACACGAGCAGTACTTC. Translating gives CASSLRILAHEQYF.

The chain carries TRBV6-2 or TRBV6-3 and TRBJ2-7, with 9 bases aligning to TRBD1. The V gene's germline CDR1 is MNHEY and CDR2 SVGEGT. J was trimmed by 3 bases and V by 7 bases; bases with no gene match: 7. This CDR3 region has 14 residues. The CDR3 is CASTYRGHVYEQYF. For the CDR3, the DNA is TGTGCCAGCACATACAGGGGGCACGTCTACGAGCAGTACTTC.